This TCR beta chain appears in the sequencing data of a study of radiotherapy plus CTLA-4 blockade in lung cancer (dated by TCRdb to the late 2010s). With respect to the entire study: Objective responses occurred in about 20% of enrolled patients, and 30% to 40% achieved disease control. Study-level results and caveats: Early dynamic changes in blood T cell clones, together with increased serum interferon-beta after radiation, were reported as the strongest predictors of response. TCR clones derived from tumors expanded in peripheral blood after treatment with radiotherapy and ipilimumab.

In this study, focal radiation therapy paired with CTLA-4 blockade (ipilimumab) was tested in patients who had chemo-refractory metastatic non-small-cell lung cancer. Library creation used the immunoSEQ multiplex PCR assay. In its TCRdb copy, this immuneACCESS table keeps in-frame sequences only and misses some clones. Where compared with another copy, unresolved V genes explain less than half of these, and the others have no known cause. Across this sample there are around 70,000 clones, with about nine tenths seen only once. The ten largest make up less than 45% of the sample. To note about this clone: The clone's antigen remains unknown. Within one base of it there is no much larger clone, and no base qualities were kept.

The junction carries 17 bases between V and J, which are trimmed by 0 bases and 3 bases respectively. CDR1 LNHNV and CDR2 YYDKDF were looked up in the germline V gene (reference sequence). From cysteine to phenylalanine, the CDR3 is 17 amino acids long. The kept DNA is CDR3 alone, 51 bases in frame from the first base. This receptor was obtained from a human donor with non-small cell lung cancer that progressed on radiotherapy plus ipilimumab. The sequence is built from TRBV15 and TRBJ2-5; tentative D gene TRBD1, with 7 bases matching. The sequencing used peripheral blood, collected from a patient treated with radiotherapy plus ipilimumab. This receptor has the CDR3 CATSRDGPGGGKETQYF. The DNA sequence reads TGTGCCACCAGCAGAGATGGGCCAGGGGGAGGTAAAGAGACCCAGTACTTC.